Shown below are 3 T cell receptor beta chains from a single sample sequenced in a study of blood T cells in healthy people across ages. Then a second PCR, running about 6 to 12 cycles, was carried out with a sample-barcoded 5' primer and a J-beta primer mix. TCRdb used MiXCR to reprocess the 5' RACE reads, holding one entry per CDR3 protein. The table shows around 800,000 distinct CDR3 sequences, with 40% to 65% occurring only once. The specimen was blood. Every receptor here comes from a man older than 75 in good health.

V and J are TRBV20-1 and TRBJ2-5, with 7 nucleotides matching TRBD1. With 5 bases clipped from V and 13 bases from J, the junction kept 19 bases outside the gene matches. This CDR3 is 14 amino acids long. Per germline, CDR1 DFQATT and CDR2 SNEGSKA (reference sequence). CDR3 nucleotide sequence: TGCAGTGCTTCCAGTTCCGGGACAGCCGATCTACGGTACTTC. This sequence encodes CSASSSGTADLRYF.

This clonotype was seen a handful of times. This rearrangement joins TRBV2 to TRBJ1-2, with TRBD1 matching 9 bases. This CDR3 region has 14 residues. Germline-derived CDR1 and CDR2 are SNHLY and FYNNEI. Unmatched junction bases numbered 2, after V lost 5 bases and J lost 1 base. CDR3 amino acids: CASSWDRVNYGYTF. Written as DNA, the CDR3 is TGTGCCAGCAGTTGGGACAGGGTTAACTATGGCTACACCTTC. Supplemented by reference TRBV2 and TRBJ1-2, the full variable domain reads EPEVTQTPSHQVTQMGQEVILRCVPISNHLYFYWYRQILGQKVEFLVSFYNNEISEKSEIFDDQFSVERPDGSNFTLKIRSTKLEDSAMYFCASSWDRVNYGYTFGSGTRLTVV.

This chain joins TRBV3-1 and TRBJ2-5, with 10 bases that match TRBD1. The germline V gene has CDR1 LGHDT and CDR2 YNNKEL (reference sequence). The V gene end was trimmed by 5 bases and the J gene end by 3 bases; junction bases not matched to a gene: 3. The CDR3 covers 14 residues. This CDR3 is CASSTGQGEETQYF. CDR3 nucleotides: TGTGCCAGCAGCACCGGACAGGGGGAAGAGACCCAGTACTTC.